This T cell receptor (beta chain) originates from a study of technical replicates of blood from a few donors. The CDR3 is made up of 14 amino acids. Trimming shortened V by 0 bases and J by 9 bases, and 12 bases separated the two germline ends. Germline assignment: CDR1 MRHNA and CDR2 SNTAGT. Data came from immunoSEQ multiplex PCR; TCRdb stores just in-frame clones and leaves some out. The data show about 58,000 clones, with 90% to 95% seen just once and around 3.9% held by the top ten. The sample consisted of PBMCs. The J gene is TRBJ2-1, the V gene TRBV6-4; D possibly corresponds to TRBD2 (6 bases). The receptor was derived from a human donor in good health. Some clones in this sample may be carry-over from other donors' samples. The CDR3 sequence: CASSDSTKAGEQFF. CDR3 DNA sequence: TGTGCCAGCAGTGACTCGACCAAAGCGGGTGAGCAGTTCTTC.